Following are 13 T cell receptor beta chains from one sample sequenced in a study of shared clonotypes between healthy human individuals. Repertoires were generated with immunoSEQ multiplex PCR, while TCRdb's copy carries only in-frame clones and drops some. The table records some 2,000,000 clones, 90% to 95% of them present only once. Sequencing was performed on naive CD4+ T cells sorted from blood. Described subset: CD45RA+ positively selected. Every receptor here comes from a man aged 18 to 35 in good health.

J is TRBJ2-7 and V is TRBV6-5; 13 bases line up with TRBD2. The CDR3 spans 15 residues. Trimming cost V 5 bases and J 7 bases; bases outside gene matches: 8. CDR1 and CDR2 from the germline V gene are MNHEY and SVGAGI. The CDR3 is CASSPGLAGLGEQYF. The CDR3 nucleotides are TGTGCCAGCAGTCCGGGACTAGCGGGATTGGGTGAGCAGTACTTC.

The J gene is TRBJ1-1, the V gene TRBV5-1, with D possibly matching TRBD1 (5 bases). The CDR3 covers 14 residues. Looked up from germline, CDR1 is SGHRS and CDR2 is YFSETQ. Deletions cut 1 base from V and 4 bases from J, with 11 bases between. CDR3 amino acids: CASSLQGRATEAFF. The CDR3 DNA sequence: TGCGCCAGCAGCTTGCAGGGTAGAGCCACTGAAGCTTTCTTT.

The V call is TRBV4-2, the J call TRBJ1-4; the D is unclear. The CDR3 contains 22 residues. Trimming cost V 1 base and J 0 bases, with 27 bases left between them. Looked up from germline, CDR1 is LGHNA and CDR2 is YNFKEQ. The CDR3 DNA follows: TGTGCCAGCAGCCAAGGCCAGAAGGGCGGGGTACAGATACAGTCAACTAATGAAAAACTGTTTTTT. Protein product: CASSQGQKGGVQIQSTNEKLFF.

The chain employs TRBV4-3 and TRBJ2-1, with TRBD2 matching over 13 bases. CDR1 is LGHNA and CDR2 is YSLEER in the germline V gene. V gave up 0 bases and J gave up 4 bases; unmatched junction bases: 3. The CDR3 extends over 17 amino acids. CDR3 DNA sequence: TGCGCCAGCAGCCAAGATGGGGGACTAGCGGGATACAATGAGCAGTTCTTC. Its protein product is CASSQDGGLAGYNEQFF.

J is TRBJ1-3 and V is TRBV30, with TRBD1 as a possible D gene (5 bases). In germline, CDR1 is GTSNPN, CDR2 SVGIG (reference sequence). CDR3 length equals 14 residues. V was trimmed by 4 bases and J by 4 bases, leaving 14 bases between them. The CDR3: CAWTSGGLGNTIYF. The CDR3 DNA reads TGTGCCTGGACAAGCGGGGGGTTAGGAAACACCATATATTTT.

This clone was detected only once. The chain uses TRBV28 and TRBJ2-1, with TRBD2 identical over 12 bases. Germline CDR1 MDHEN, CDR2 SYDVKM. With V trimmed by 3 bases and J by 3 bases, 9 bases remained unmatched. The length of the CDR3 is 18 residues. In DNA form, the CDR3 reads TGTGCCAGCAGTTTTCTTTGGACTAGCGGGGCCCTCTACAATGAGCAGTTCTTC. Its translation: CASSFLWTSGALYNEQFF.

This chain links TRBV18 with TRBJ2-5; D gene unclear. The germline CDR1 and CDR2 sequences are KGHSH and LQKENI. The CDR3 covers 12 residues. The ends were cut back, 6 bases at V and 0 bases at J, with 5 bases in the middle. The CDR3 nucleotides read TGTGCCAGCTCCGCGGACCAAGAGACCCAGTACTTC. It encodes CASSADQETQYF.

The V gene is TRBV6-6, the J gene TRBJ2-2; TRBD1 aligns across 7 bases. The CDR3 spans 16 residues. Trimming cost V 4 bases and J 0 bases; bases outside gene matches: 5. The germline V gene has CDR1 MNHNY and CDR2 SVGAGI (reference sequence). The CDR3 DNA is TGTGCCAGCAGTTCAGGCCAGGGGGCGAACACCGGGGAGCTGTTTTTT. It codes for CASSSGQGANTGELFF.

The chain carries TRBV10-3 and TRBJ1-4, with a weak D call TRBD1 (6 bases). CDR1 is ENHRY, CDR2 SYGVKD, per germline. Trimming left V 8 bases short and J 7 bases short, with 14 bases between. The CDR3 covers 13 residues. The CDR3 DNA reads TGTGCCATCGGTACGGGGGCGGGTGAAAAACTGTTTTTT. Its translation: CAIGTGAGEKLFF.

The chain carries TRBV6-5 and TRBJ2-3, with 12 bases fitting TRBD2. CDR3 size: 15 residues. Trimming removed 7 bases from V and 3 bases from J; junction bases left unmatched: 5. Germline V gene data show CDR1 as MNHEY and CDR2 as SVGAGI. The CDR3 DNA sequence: TGTGCCAGCAAATCGACTAGCGGGAGTACAGATACGCAGTATTTT. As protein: CASKSTSGSTDTQYF.

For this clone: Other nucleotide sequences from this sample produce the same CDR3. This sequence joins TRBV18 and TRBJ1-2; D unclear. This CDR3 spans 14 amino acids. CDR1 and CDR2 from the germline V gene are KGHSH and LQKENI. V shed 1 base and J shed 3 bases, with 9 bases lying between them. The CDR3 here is CASSPLPSDYGYTF. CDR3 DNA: TGTGCCAGCTCACCACTCCCCAGTGACTATGGCTACACCTTC.

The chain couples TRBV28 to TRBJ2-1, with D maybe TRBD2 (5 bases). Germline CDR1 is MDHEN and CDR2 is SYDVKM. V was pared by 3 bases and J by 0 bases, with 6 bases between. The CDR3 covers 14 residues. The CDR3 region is CASSLGSSYNEQFF. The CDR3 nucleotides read TGTGCCAGCAGTTTGGGGAGCTCCTACAATGAGCAGTTCTTC.

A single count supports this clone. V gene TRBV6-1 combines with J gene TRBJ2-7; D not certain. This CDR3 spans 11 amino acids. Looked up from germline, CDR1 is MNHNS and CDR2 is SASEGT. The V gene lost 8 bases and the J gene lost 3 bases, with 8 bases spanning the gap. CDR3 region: CASQGNYEQYF. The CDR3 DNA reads TGTGCCAGCCAAGGAAACTACGAGCAGTACTTC.